The 7 T cell receptor beta chains reported below all come from one sample, sequenced in a study of PD-1 blockade in classical Hodgkin lymphoma. Each patient's relapse followed autologous stem cell transplantation, and brentuximab vedotin exposure varied. Sequencing was performed with immunoSEQ multiplex PCR; in TCRdb, only in-frame clones are kept and a portion is missing. The table shows 100,000 to 130,000 clones, with nearly 90% occurring only once. Sequenced material: peripheral blood mononuclear cells (PBMCs), taken before the second cycle of nivolumab. These receptor sequences come from a human donor with classical Hodgkin lymphoma.

This CDR3 reads CASRRRDRYYEQYF. The CDR3 DNA sequence: TGTGCCAGCAGACGCCGGGACAGATACTACGAGCAGTACTTC. This chain connects TRBV6-5 to TRBJ2-7; 7 bases agree with TRBD1. V trimming: 6 bases; J trimming: 3 bases; junction bases outside the gene matches: 8. The CDR3 has 14 amino acids. Germline V lookup: CDR1 MNHEY, CDR2 SVGAGI.

The chain uses TRBV28 and TRBJ1-1; D call uncertain. Trimming removed 8 bases at V and 4 bases at J, with 14 bases between. The CDR3 has 13 residues. Germline CDR1 reads MDHEN; CDR2 reads SYDVKM. The CDR3 region is CASSDSASTEAFF. The CDR3 region has the DNA TGTGCCAGCTCGGATTCGGCGAGCACTGAAGCTTTCTTT.

This chain uses TRBV30 with TRBJ1-1, with D maybe TRBD1 (6 bases). Germline CDR1 GTSNPN, CDR2 SVGIG (reference sequence). Trimming removed 0 bases at V and 1 base at J, with 21 bases between. This CDR3 region has 18 residues. In DNA, the CDR3 is TGTGCCTGGAGTGTACAGGGTTACGGGGCGGACTCGAACACTGAAGCTTTCTTT. It yields the protein CAWSVQGYGADSNTEAFF.

The chain is built from TRBV18 and TRBJ2-7, with D maybe TRBD2 (6 bases). The CDR3 has 15 residues. Between the trimmed V and J ends, which lost 0 bases and 2 bases, there was a span of 11 bases. CDR1 and CDR2 from the germline V gene are KGHSH and LQKENI. The CDR3: CASSPPREATYEQYF. The CDR3 nucleotides are TGTGCCAGCTCACCACCGAGGGAGGCTACCTACGAGCAGTACTTC.

There are a few counts of this clone. The chain employs TRBV29-1 and TRBJ1-2; 8 positions agree with TRBD1. The CDR3 is 16 amino acids. Germline CDR1 and CDR2: SQVTM and ANQGSEA. With V trimmed by 1 base and J by 3 bases, 10 bases remained unmatched. CDR3 loop: CSVEGWDRMTDYGYTF. The CDR3, as DNA: TGCAGCGTTGAAGGGTGGGACAGGATGACAGACTATGGCTACACCTTC.

V is TRBV28 and J is TRBJ1-5; D is undetermined. Germline V gene sequence: CDR1 MDHEN, CDR2 SYDVKM. V shed 9 bases and J shed 1 base, with 10 bases lying between them. The CDR3 covers 13 residues. This chain's CDR3 is CASSLQSNQPQHF. The CDR3 DNA is TGTGCCAGTAGCCTTCAAAGCAATCAGCCCCAGCATTTT. Based on the CDR3 plus reference TRBV28 and TRBJ1-5, the full variable domain is DVKVTQSSRYLVKRTGEKVFLECVQDMDHENMFWYRQDPGLGLRLIYFSYDVKMKEKGDIPEGYSVSREKKERFSLILESASTNQTSMYLCASSLQSNQPQHFGDGTRLSIL.

V gene TRBV5-4 combines with J gene TRBJ2-2; 7 bases are shared with TRBD2. The trim removed 3 bases at V and 0 bases at J, leaving 5 bases unmatched. The CDR3 spans 16 residues. Germline CDR1 SGHNT, CDR2 YYREEE (reference sequence). The CDR3 coding sequence is TGTGCCAGCAGCTGGGCCGGGACTACGAACACCGGGGAGCTGTTTTTT. Translation gives CASSWAGTTNTGELFF.